The 18 T cell receptor beta chains below were found in one sample sequenced in a study of shared clonotypes between healthy human individuals. Repertoires were generated with immunoSEQ multiplex PCR, while TCRdb's copy carries only in-frame clones and drops some. The table shows under 2,500,000 clones, with approximately 94% occurring only once. Sequencing was carried out using naive CD4+ T cells sorted from blood. The subset is: CD45RA+ positively selected. Source of these receptors: a man aged 18 to 29 in good health.

This sequence joins TRBV18 and TRBJ1-1; D is unclear. Germline CDR1 is KGHSH and CDR2 is LQKENI. V was cut by 4 bases and J by 1 base, with 10 bases left in between. The CDR3 has 14 amino acids. The CDR3 spells CASSRVEGNTEAFF. In DNA, the CDR3 is TGTGCCAGCTCACGAGTCGAGGGGAACACTGAAGCTTTCTTT.

This clone was recorded a few times. The chain employs TRBV11-2 and TRBJ2-7; D tentatively fits TRBD1 or TRBD2 (5 bases each). Trimming cost V 5 bases and J 9 bases, with 20 bases left between them. The CDR3 contains 14 residues. The germline V gene has CDR1 SGHAT and CDR2 FQNNGV. CDR3 sequence: CASSAGTINFGQYF. CDR3 DNA: TGTGCCAGCAGCGCCGGGACCATAAACTTTGGGCAGTACTTC.

CDR3 sequence reads: CAISAGYGYTF. The DNA for the CDR3 is TGTGCCATCAGTGCAGGGTATGGCTACACCTTC. The V call is TRBV10-3, the J call TRBJ1-2; D may be TRBD1 (5 bases). CDR3 size: 11 residues. In germline, CDR1 is ENHRY, CDR2 SYGVKD. Trimming removed 4 bases at V and 5 bases at J, with 5 bases between.

The chain recombines TRBV29-1 with TRBJ2-5; TRBD2 agrees at 7 bases. Unmatched junction bases numbered 4, after V lost 4 bases and J lost 2 bases. This CDR3 spans 13 amino acids. Germline loops: CDR1 SQVTM, CDR2 ANQGSEA. Written as DNA, the CDR3 is TGCAGCGTTGGGCTGGGACTACAAGAGACCCAGTACTTC. Amino acid sequence: CSVGLGLQETQYF.

The chain recombines TRBV28 with TRBJ1-4; no clear D gene. Germline CDR1 is MDHEN and CDR2 is SYDVKM. This CDR3 is built from 17 residues. V dropped 1 base and J dropped 0 bases, with 12 bases sitting between them. CDR3 nucleotides: TGTGCCAGCAGTTTATCGGCAGGCTACGCAACTAATGAAAAACTGTTTTTT. Protein: CASSLSAGYATNEKLFF.

The chain uses TRBV7-9 and TRBJ1-2; 7 bases agree with TRBD1. The germline gives CDR1 SEHNR, CDR2 FQNEAQ (reference sequence). CDR3 length: 14 residues. J lost 3 bases, V lost 6 bases, and 7 bases had no gene match. The CDR3 coding sequence is TGTGCCAGCAGAGAGGGGGCAGGGGACTATGGCTACACCTTC. Translated: CASREGAGDYGYTF. The variable domain in full, with the rest retrieved from reference TRBV7-9 and TRBJ1-2, is DTGVSQNPRHKITKRGQNVTFRCDPISEHNRLYWYRQTLGQGPEFLTYFQNEAQLEKSRLLSDRFSAERPKGSFSTLEIQRTEQGDSAMYLCASREGAGDYGYTFGSGTRLTVV.

The chain combines TRBV5-1 with TRBJ1-3, with D perhaps matching TRBD1 (5 bases). The CDR3 has 16 residues. With 0 bases removed from V and 0 bases from J, the gap between germline ends came to 10 bases. Germline loops: CDR1 SGHRS, CDR2 YFSETQ. The chain's CDR3 is CASSLEPGGSGNTIYF. The DNA of the CDR3 is TGCGCCAGCAGCTTGGAACCGGGGGGCTCTGGAAACACCATATATTTT.

The rearrangement uses TRBV7-9 and TRBJ2-3, with 8 bases lining up with TRBD2. Trimming at V came to 1 base and at J to 6 bases, leaving 9 bases not matched to a gene. The CDR3 is 16 amino acids. The germline CDR1 and CDR2 sequences are SEHNR and FQNEAQ (reference sequence). DNA of the CDR3: TGTGCCAGCAGCTTAGGCCTAGCGGGTAACCTGGATACGCAGTATTTT. Translated: CASSLGLAGNLDTQYF.

The rearrangement links TRBV28 to TRBJ2-7; 9 bases fit TRBD1. V lost 3 bases to trimming and J lost 1 base; unmatched junction nucleotides: 4. The germline CDR1 and CDR2 sequences are MDHEN and SYDVKM. This CDR3 is 15 amino acids long. The CDR3 is CASSFSDRGSYEQYF. DNA for the CDR3: TGTGCCAGCAGTTTTTCGGACAGGGGTTCCTACGAGCAGTACTTC.

The chain joins TRBV18 to TRBJ2-1, with 9 bases identical to TRBD2. Losses at the gene ends were 3 bases for V and 8 bases for J; bases not matched to a gene: 5. From germline, CDR1 is KGHSH and CDR2 LQKENI. CDR3 length: 14 residues. CDR3 sequence: CASSPGLASYEQFF. In nucleotides, the CDR3 is TGTGCCAGCTCACCGGGACTAGCTAGCTATGAGCAGTTCTTC. Looking up the rest from reference TRBV18 and TRBJ2-1 gives the full variable domain: NAGVMQNPRHLVRRRGQEARLRCSPMKGHSHVYWYRQLPEEGLKFMVYLQKENIIDESGMPKERFSAEFPKEGPSILRIQQVVRGDSAAYFCASSPGLASYEQFFGPGTRLTVL.

This clone has only one observation. The chain combines TRBV6-5 with TRBJ2-7; the D gene is possibly TRBD2 (6 bases). Germline-derived CDR1 and CDR2 are MNHEY and SVGAGI. This CDR3 has 15 amino acids. Deletions cut 2 bases from V and 4 bases from J, with 15 bases between. The CDR3 bases are TGTGCCAGCAGTTACCGCCGGCTAGCGTTTTACGAGCAGTACTTC. Translating gives CASSYRRLAFYEQYF.

This chain uses TRBV7-2 with TRBJ2-1, with 8 bases lining up with TRBD2. V lost 5 bases, J lost 8 bases, and 2 bases stayed unmatched. The CDR3 extends over 12 amino acids. Looked up from germline, CDR1 is SGHTA and CDR2 is FQGNSA. The CDR3 nucleotides read TGTGCCAGCAGCCCTAGCGGGCATGAGCAGTTCTTC. It encodes CASSPSGHEQFF.

This chain uses TRBV5-1 with TRBJ2-5; TRBD1 agrees at 8 bases. This CDR3 contains 15 residues. Germline CDR1 is SGHRS and CDR2 is YFSETQ. V lost 2 bases to trimming and J lost 5 bases; unmatched junction nucleotides: 8. Here the CDR3 DNA reads TGCGCCAGCAGCTTAGGGGGACAGGCATGGGAGACCCAGTACTTC. Translating it yields CASSLGGQAWETQYF.

This chain joins TRBV27 and TRBJ1-6; 11 bases line up with TRBD1. The germline gives CDR1 MNHEY, CDR2 SMNVEV (reference sequence). Trimming removed 6 bases from V and 5 bases from J; junction bases left unmatched: 12. This CDR3 is 18 amino acids long. CDR3 in DNA: TGTGCCAGCAGGTCCGGGACAGGGGGGGAGAGTAATAATTCACCCCTCCACTTT. Its translation is CASRSGTGGESNNSPLHF.

V gene TRBV4-1 combines with J gene TRBJ2-7; 9 bases match TRBD1. V gave up 1 base and J gave up 3 bases; unmatched junction bases: 10. This CDR3 is 17 amino acids long. CDR1 and CDR2 from the germline V gene are MGHRA and YSYEKL. The CDR3 region has the DNA TGCGCCAGCAGCCAAGGGGGGACAGGGACAGCCCTCTACGAGCAGTACTTC. Encoded protein: CASSQGGTGTALYEQYF.

This chain uses TRBV21-1 with TRBJ2-7. TRBV21-1 is deemed a pseudogene. This CDR3 is 16 amino acids long. CDR3 residues: CASSKMGKGPGYEQYF. The CDR3 coding sequence is TGTGCCAGCAGCAAAATGGGGAAGGGCCCTGGCTACGAGCAGTACTTC.

The rearrangement uses TRBV15 and TRBJ1-5; possible D gene TRBD1, 5 bases. The CDR3 is 14 residues long. Germline V CDR1 and CDR2: LNHNV, YYDKDF (reference sequence). Trimming took off 1 base at V and 6 bases at J, with 10 bases between the two ends. The CDR3 DNA is TGTGCCACCAGCAGAGGAGGGGAAGGTCAGCCCCAGCATTTT. Its protein is CATSRGGEGQPQHF. Drawing the rest from reference TRBV15 and TRBJ1-5, the complete variable domain is DAMVIQNPRYQVTQFGKPVTLSCSQTLNHNVMYWYQQKSSQAPKLLFHYYDKDFNNEADTPDNFQSRRPNTSFCFLDIRSPGLGDTAMYLCATSRGGEGQPQHFGDGTRLSIL.

The chain couples TRBV7-2 to TRBJ1-6; tentatively, D is TRBD1 (5 bases). CDR3 length: 15 amino acids. V was clipped by 6 bases and J by 0 bases, with 9 bases between them. Germline V gives CDR1 SGHTA, CDR2 FQGNSA. CDR3 loop: CASSQGRSYNSPLHF. Written as DNA, the CDR3 is TGTGCCAGCAGTCAGGGTCGCTCCTATAATTCACCCCTCCACTTT. The whole variable domain, remainder taken from reference TRBV7-2 and TRBJ1-6, is GAGVSQSPSNKVTEKGKDVELRCDPISGHTALYWYRQSLGQGLEFLIYFQGNSAPDKSGLPSDRFSAERTGGSVSTLTIQRTQQEDSAVYLCASSQGRSYNSPLHFGNGTRLTVT.